This T cell receptor beta chain was observed in a study of blood T cell repertoires in COVID-19. The V segment lost 4 bases and the J segment 9 bases; nucleotides outside the gene matches: 4. The germline CDR1 and CDR2 sequences are SGHKS and YYEKEE (reference sequence). This CDR3 contains 14 residues. The protocol was immunoSEQ multiplex PCR, while the TCRdb copy is restricted to in-frame clones and leaves out a portion. The table includes hundreds of thousands of clones, around 86% detected once. This clone was detected only a few times. This receptor was taken from a human donor in a cohort sampled during active COVID-19. Sequences were obtained from peripheral blood. The rearrangement joins TRBV5-5 to TRBJ1-6; 10 bases fit TRBD1. For the CDR3, the DNA is TGTGCCAGCAGCACGGGACAGGGGAGTTCACCCCTCCACTTT. Its protein product is CASSTGQGSSPLHF.